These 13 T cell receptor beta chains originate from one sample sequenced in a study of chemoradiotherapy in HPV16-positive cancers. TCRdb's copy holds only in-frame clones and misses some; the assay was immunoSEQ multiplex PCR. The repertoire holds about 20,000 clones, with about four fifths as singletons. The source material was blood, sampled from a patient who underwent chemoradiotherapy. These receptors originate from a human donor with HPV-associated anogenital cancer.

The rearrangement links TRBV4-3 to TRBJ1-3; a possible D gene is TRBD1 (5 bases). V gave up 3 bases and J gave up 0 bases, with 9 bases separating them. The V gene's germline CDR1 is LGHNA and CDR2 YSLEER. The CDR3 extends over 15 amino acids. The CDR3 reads CASSQGTGSGNTIYF. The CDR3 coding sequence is TGCGCCAGCAGCCAGGGGACCGGCTCTGGAAACACCATATATTTT.

CDR3 sequence: CASSFRDRGPTGELFF. The CDR3 nucleotides are TGTGCCAGCAGCTTCCGGGACAGGGGGCCCACCGGGGAGCTGTTTTTT. V gene TRBV12-1 combines with J gene TRBJ2-2; TRBD1 is the table's D call and was not checked against the DNA. TRBV12-1 is deemed a pseudogene. The CDR3 has 16 amino acids.

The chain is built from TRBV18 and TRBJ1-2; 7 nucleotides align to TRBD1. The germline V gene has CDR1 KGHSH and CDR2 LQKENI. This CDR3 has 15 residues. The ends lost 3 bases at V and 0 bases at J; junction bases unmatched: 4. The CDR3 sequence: CASSPAGQANYGYTF. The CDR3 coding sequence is TGTGCCAGCTCACCCGCCGGACAGGCTAACTATGGCTACACCTTC.

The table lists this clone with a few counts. In nucleotides, the CDR3 is TGTGCCAGCAGTAACGGGGACGAGCAGTACTTC. Its translation: CASSNGDEQYF. This rearrangement joins TRBV6-5 to TRBJ2-7, with a weak D call TRBD2 (5 bases). V was clipped by 5 bases and J by 5 bases, with 7 bases between them. Germline CDR1 and CDR2: MNHEY and SVGAGI. This CDR3 has 11 amino acids.

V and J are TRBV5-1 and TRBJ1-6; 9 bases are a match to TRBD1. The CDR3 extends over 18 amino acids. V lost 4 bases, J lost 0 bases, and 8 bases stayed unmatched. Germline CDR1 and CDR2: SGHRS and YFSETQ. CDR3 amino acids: CASSRDREVFSYNSPLHF. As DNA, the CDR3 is TGCGCCAGCAGCCGGGACAGGGAAGTGTTCTCCTATAATTCACCCCTCCACTTT.

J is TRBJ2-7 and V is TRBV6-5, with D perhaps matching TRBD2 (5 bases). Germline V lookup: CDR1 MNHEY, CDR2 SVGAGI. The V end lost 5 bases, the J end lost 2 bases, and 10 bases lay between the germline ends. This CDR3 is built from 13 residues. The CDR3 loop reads CASSRAGAYEQYF. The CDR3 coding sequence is TGTGCCAGCAGTAGAGCCGGGGCCTACGAGCAGTACTTC.

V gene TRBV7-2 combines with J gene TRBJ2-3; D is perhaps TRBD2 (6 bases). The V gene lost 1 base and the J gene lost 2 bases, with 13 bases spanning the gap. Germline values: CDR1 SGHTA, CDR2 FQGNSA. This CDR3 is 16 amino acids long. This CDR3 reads CASSLGDSGITDTQYF. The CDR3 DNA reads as TGTGCCAGCAGCTTAGGGGATAGCGGAATCACAGATACGCAGTATTTT.

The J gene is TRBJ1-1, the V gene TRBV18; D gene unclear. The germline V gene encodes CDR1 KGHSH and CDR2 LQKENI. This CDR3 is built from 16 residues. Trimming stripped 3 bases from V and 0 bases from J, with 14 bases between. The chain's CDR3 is CASSPGMVSMNTEAFF. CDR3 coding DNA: TGTGCCAGCTCACCGGGCATGGTCTCTATGAACACTGAAGCTTTCTTT.

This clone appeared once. CDR3 nucleotide sequence: TGTGCCAGTAGTATATTAACCGGGGGCAATGTCGGGAACACTGAAGCTTTCTTT. Residues: CASSILTGGNVGNTEAFF. The chain employs TRBV19 and TRBJ1-1; TRBD1 is a possible D gene (6 bases). Per the germline V gene, CDR1 is LNHDA and CDR2 is SQIVND (reference sequence). This CDR3 spans 18 amino acids. V shed 2 bases and J shed 1 base, with 20 bases lying between them.

This chain's CDR3 is CASSLMPGEGTDTQYF. The CDR3 nucleotides are TGTGCCAGCAGCTTAATGCCAGGAGAAGGAACAGATACGCAGTATTTT. V is TRBV7-3 and J is TRBJ2-3; D not certain. V was shortened by 1 base and J by 3 bases, with 14 bases between the two germline ends. This CDR3 contains 16 residues. Looked up from germline, CDR1 is SGHTA and CDR2 is FQGTGA.

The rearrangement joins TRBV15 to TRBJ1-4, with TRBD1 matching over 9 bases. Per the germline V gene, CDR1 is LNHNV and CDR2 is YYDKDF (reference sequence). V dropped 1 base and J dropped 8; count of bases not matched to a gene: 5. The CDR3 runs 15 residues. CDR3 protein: CATSRGGTGQEKLFF. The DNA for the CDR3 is TGTGCCACCAGCAGAGGCGGGACAGGGCAAGAAAAACTGTTTTTT.

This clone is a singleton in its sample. The CDR3 sequence is CASRESQETQYF. The CDR3 region has the DNA TGTGCCAGCAGGGAATCGCAAGAGACCCAGTACTTC. V gene TRBV2 combines with J gene TRBJ2-5; D unresolved. CDR3 length: 12 amino acids. Trimming stripped 6 bases from V and 2 bases from J, with 7 bases between. CDR1 SNHLY and CDR2 FYNNEI come from the germline V gene.

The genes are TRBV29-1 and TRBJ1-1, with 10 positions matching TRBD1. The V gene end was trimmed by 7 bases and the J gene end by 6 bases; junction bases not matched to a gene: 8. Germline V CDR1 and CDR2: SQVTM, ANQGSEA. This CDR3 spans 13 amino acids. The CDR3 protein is CSAKGQGSAEAFF. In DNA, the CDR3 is TGCAGCGCCAAGGGACAGGGGAGTGCTGAAGCTTTCTTT.